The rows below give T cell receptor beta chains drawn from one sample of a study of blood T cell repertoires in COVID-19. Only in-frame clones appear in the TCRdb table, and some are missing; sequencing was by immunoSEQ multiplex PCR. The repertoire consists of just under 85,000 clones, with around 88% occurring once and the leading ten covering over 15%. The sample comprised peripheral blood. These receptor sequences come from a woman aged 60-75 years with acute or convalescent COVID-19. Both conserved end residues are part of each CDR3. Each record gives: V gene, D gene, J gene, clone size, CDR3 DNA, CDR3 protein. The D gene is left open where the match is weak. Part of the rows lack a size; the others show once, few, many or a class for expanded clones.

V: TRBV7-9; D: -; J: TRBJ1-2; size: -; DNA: TGTGCCAGCAGCGGGGGCAGTCGGAACTATGGCTACACCTTC; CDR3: CASSGGSRNYGYTF
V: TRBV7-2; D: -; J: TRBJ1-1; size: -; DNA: TGTGCCAGCAGCTCCGATAAACCGGGACTTGCTTACTTT; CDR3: CASSSDKPGLAYF
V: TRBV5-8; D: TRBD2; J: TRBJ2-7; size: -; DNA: TGTGCCAGCAGCTTGTGGACTAGCCGAAGGAACTACGAGCAGTACTTC; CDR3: CASSLWTSRRNYEQYF
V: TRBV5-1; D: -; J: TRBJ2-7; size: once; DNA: TGCGCCAGCAGCTTGGCGTCTACCGCAACCTACGAGCAGTACTTC; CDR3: CASSLASTATYEQYF
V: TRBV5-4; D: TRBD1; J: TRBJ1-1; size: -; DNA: TGTGCCAGCAGCCAAGCGACAGGGATGAACACTGAAGCTTTCTTT; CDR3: CASSQATGMNTEAFF
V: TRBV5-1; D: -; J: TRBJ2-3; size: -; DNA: TGCGCCAGCAGCTCCGAGGGTCCAGATACGCAGTATTTT; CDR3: CASSSEGPDTQYF
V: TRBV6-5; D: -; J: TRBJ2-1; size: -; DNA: TGTGCCAGCAGCGACCCCCCGACGGGGCAGTTCTTC; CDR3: CASSDPPTGQFF
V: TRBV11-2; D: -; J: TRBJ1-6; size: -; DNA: TGTGCCAGCAGCTATGGGCGGGGGTACAATTCACCCCTCCACTTT; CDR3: CASSYGRGYNSPLHF
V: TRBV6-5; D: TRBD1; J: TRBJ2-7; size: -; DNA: TGTGCCAGCAGTTACCCGAGGCAGGGGGCGCGTCACGAGCAGTACTTC; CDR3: CASSYPRQGARHEQYF
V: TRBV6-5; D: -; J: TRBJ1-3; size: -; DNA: TGTGCCAGCAGTCCCAGGGTCCTCTCTGGAAACACCATATATTTT; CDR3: CASSPRVLSGNTIYF
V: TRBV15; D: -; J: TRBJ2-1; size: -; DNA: TGTGCCACCAGCAGAGATGGTGCGGCCGACAATGAGCAGTTCTTC; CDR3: CATSRDGAADNEQFF
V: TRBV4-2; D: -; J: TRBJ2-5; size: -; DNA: TGTGCCAGCAGCGGCGGAGGGCCCCAAGAGACCCAGTACTTC; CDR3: CASSGGGPQETQYF
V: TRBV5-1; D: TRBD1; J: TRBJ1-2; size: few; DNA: TGCGCCAGCAGTATGGACAGGGACTATGGCTACACCTTC; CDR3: CASSMDRDYGYTF
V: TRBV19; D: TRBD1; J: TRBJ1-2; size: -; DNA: TGTGCCAGTCGTAACTCCGGGACAGGGTCCTTCGGCTACACCTTC; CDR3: CASRNSGTGSFGYTF
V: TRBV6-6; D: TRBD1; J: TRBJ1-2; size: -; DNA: TGTGCCAGCAGTTACGAGGGGGCTGGTAACTATGGCTACACCTTC; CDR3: CASSYEGAGNYGYTF
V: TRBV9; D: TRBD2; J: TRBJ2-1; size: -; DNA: TGTGCCAGCAGCGCAGGACTAGCGGGCTACAATGAGCAGTTCTTC; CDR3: CASSAGLAGYNEQFF
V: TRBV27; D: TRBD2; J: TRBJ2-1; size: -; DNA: TGTGCCAGCAGTCCCACTAGCGGGAGTGGGCATGAGCAGTTCTTC; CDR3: CASSPTSGSGHEQFF
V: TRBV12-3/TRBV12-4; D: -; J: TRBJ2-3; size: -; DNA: TGTGCCAGCACCATGGCTGTTGATACGCAGTATTTT; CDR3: CASTMAVDTQYF
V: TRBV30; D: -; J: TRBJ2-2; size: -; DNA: TGTGCCTGGAGTGGACTAGCGAACACCGGGGAGCTGTTTTTT; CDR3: CAWSGLANTGELFF
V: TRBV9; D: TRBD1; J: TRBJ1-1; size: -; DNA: TGTGCCAGCAGCGAACCGACAGGGTACACTGAAGCTTTCTTT; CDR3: CASSEPTGYTEAFF
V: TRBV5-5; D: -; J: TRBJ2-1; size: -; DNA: TGTGCCAGCAGCTTCCTGCTAGACAATGAGCAGTTCTTC; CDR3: CASSFLLDNEQFF
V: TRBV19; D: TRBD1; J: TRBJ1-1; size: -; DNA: TGTGCCAGTAGTAGGACAGGGTCCTACACTGAAGCTTTCTTT; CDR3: CASSRTGSYTEAFF
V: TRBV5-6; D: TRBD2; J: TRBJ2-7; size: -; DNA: TGTGCCAGCAGCTCATCGATTCTAGCGGGAGCCTACGAGCAGTACTTC; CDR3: CASSSSILAGAYEQYF
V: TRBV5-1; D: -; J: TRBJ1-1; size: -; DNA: TGCGCCAGCAGCTTGGCCAGTACAGCGAACACTGAAGCTTTCTTT; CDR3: CASSLASTANTEAFF
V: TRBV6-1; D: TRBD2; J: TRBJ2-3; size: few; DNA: TGTGCCAGCAGTGGAAGGACTAGCGGGAGCACAGATACGCAGTATTTT; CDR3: CASSGRTSGSTDTQYF
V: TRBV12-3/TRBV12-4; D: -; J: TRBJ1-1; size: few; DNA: TGTGCCAGCAGTCCGACACTGAACACTGAAGCTTTCTTT; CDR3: CASSPTLNTEAFF
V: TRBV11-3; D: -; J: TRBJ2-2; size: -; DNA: TGTGCCAGCAGTTCCACGACTACCAGGGGCGGCGGGGAGCTGTTTTTT; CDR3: CASSSTTTRGGGELFF
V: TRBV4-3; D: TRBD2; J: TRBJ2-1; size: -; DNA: TGCGCCAGCAGCCAAGATTGGGCTAGCGGGTACGACAATGAGCAGTTCTTC; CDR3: CASSQDWASGYDNEQFF
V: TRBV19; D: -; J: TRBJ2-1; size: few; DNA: TGTGCCAGTAGTCCGCCTCGAGGCGGTGAGCAGTTCTTC; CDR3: CASSPPRGGEQFF
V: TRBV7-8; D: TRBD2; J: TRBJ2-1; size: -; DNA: TGTGCCAGCAGCTTATGGCTAGCGGCCAGCTCCTACAATGAGCAGTTCTTC; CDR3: CASSLWLAASSYNEQFF
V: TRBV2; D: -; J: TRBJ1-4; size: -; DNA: TGTGCCAGCAGTGAAGCGGCGGTCCTCAATGAAAAACTGTTTTTT; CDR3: CASSEAAVLNEKLFF
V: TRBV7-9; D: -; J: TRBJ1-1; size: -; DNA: TGTGCCAGCAGCTGGGGGGAGAACACTGAAGCTTTCTTT; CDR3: CASSWGENTEAFF
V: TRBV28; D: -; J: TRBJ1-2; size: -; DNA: TGTGCCAGCAGTTCATTTGCTTCAGGAAACTATGGCTACACCTTC; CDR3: CASSSFASGNYGYTF
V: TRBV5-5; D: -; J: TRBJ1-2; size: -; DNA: TGTGCCAGCAGCTTGGATGCTAAGTTTGGCTACACCTTC; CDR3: CASSLDAKFGYTF
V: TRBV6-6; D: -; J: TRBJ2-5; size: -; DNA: TGTGCCAGCAGTTACTCTACAGCCCAAGAGACCCAGTACTTC; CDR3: CASSYSTAQETQYF
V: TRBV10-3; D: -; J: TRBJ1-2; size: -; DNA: TGTGCCATCAGTGGAGGAGGGGTTCAGTATGGCTACACCTTC; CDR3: CAISGGGVQYGYTF
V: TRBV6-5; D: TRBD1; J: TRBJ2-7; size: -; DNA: TGTGCCAGCAGCAAGGGACAGGTTGGGTACGAGCAGTACTTC; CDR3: CASSKGQVGYEQYF
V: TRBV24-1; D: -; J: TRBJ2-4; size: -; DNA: TGTGCCACCAGTGAGCCGGGACTTAACATTCAGTACTTC; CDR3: CATSEPGLNIQYF
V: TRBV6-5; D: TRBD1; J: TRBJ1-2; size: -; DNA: TGTGCCAGCAGTTACTTCCTGACAGGGGGCAAAGATGGCTACACCTTC; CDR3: CASSYFLTGGKDGYTF
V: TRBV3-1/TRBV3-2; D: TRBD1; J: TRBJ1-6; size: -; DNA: TGTGCCAGCAACCAAGGGGGACAGGGGAATTCACCCCTCCACTTT; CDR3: CASNQGGQGNSPLHF
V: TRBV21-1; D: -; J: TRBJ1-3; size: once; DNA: TGTGCCAGCAGCAAAAGCAGGACTACTGGAAACACCATATATTTT; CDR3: CASSKSRTTGNTIYF
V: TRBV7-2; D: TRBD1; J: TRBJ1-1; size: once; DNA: TGTGCCAGCAGCCTAGGACAGGGTAGTGTAAGGACTGAAGCTTTCTTT; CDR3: CASSLGQGSVRTEAFF
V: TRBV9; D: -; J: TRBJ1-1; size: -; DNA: TGTGCCAGCAGCCCCTGGGCAGGGCCTAACACTGAAGCTTTCTTT; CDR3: CASSPWAGPNTEAFF
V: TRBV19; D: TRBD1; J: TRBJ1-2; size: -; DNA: TGTGCCAGCACGGACAGGGGTTTCAGTGGCTACACCTTC; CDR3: CASTDRGFSGYTF
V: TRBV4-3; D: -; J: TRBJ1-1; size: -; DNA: TGCGCCAGCAGCCAACTGATACATGAATCTGAAGCTTTCTTT; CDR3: CASSQLIHESEAFF
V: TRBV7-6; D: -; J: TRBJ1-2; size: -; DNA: TGTGCCAGCAGCCCAGGTCCGGTCGGCTCCTATGGCTACACCTTC; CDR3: CASSPGPVGSYGYTF
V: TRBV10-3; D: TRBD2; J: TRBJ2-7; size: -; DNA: TGTGCCATCAGTGAGTCTAGCGGGAACTACGAGCAGTACTTC; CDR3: CAISESSGNYEQYF
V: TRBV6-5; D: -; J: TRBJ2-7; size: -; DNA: TGTGCCAGCAGAACGGGACACCCCTACGAGCAGTACTTC; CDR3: CASRTGHPYEQYF
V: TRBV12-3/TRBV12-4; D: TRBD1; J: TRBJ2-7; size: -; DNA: TGTGCCAGCACCGGGACAGCCTCTAACGAGCAGTACTTC; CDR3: CASTGTASNEQYF
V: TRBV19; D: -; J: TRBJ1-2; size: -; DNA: TGTGCCAGCAACGTACCGGGAGCCAAATCGGGCGGCTACACCTTC; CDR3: CASNVPGAKSGGYTF
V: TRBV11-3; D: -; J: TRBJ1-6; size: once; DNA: TGTGCCAGCAGCTTAGATCTAATCTCACCCCTCCACTTT; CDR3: CASSLDLISPLHF
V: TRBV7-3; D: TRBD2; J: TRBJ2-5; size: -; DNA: TGTGCCAGCAGCCCCTCCGGGGGGTGGGAGACCCAGTACTTC; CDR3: CASSPSGGWETQYF
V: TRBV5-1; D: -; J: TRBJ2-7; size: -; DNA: TGCGCCAGCAGCCCGGGTAGGGGTGACGAGCAGTACTTC; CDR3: CASSPGRGDEQYF